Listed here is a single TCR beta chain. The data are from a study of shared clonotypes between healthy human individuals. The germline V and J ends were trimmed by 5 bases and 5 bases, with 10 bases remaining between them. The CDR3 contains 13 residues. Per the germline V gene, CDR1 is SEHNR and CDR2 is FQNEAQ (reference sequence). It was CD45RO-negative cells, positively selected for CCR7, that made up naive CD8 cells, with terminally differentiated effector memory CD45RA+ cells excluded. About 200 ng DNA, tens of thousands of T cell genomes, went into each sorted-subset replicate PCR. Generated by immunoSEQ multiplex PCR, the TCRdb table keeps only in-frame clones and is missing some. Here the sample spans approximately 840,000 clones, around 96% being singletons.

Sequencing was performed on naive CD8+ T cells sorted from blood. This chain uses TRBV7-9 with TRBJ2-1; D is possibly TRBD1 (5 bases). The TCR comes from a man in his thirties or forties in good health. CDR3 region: CASSLQVHNEQFF. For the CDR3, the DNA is TGTGCCAGCAGCCTACAGGTTCACAATGAGCAGTTCTTC.